What follows are 24 T cell receptor beta chains derived from one specimen sequenced in a study of T cell responses to AZD1222 COVID-19 vaccine. The table came from immunoSEQ multiplex PCR; TCRdb's copy has only in-frame clones and leaves some out. The table shows about 110,000 clones, with roughly 90% occurring only once. The sequencing here drew on peripheral blood, taken 28 days after the second AZD1222 dose. The receptors here all came from an adult who received the AZD1222 COVID-19 vaccine.

This sequence joins TRBV30 and TRBJ1-4, with D possibly being TRBD1 (5 bases). The CDR3 is 14 residues long. With 2 bases removed from V and 1 base from J, the gap between germline ends came to 8 bases. Germline CDR1 is GTSNPN and CDR2 is SVGIG (reference sequence). CDR3 region: CAWSSGITNEKLFF. Written as DNA, the CDR3 is TGTGCCTGGAGTTCAGGGATAACTAATGAAAAACTGTTTTTT.

The chain links TRBV4-1 to TRBJ2-7; weak D call: TRBD1 (7 bases). Germline lookup yields CDR1 MGHRA and CDR2 YSYEKL. V shed 4 bases and J shed 1 base, with 23 bases lying between them. There are 18 residues in the CDR3. CDR3 region: CASSPKSQGGLSSYEQYF. The DNA for the CDR3 is TGCGCCAGCAGCCCCAAATCCCAGGGGGGTCTCTCTTCCTACGAGCAGTACTTC.

DNA for the CDR3: TGTGCCAGCAGCCAAACACTACAGGGTCTGGGGGGCTACACCTTC. Translated, it gives CASSQTLQGLGGYTF. The chain is built from TRBV14 and TRBJ1-2, with D possibly TRBD1 on 6 matching bases. Between the trimmed V and J ends, which lost 2 bases and 8 bases, there was a span of 18 bases. Germline V lookup: CDR1 SGHDN, CDR2 FVKESK. The CDR3 is 15 residues long.

The chain couples TRBV6-1 to TRBJ2-7; D possibly corresponds to TRBD2 (5 bases). The CDR3 loop spans 13 amino acids. The ends were cut back, 2 bases at V and 6 bases at J, with 11 bases in the middle. The germline CDR1 and CDR2 sequences are MNHNS and SASEGT. Here the CDR3 reads CASSERADSEQYF. In nucleotides, the CDR3 is TGTGCCAGCAGTGAACGGGCGGACTCCGAGCAGTACTTC.

This clone was recorded a few times. The rearrangement joins TRBV29-1 to TRBJ2-1; TRBD2 matches 9 bases. This CDR3 region has 14 residues. J was trimmed by 11 bases and V by 7 bases; bases with no gene match: 15. The germline gives CDR1 SQVTM, CDR2 ANQGSEA. CDR3 amino acids: CSATTSGQVNKQFF. CDR3 nucleotides: TGCAGCGCCACGACTAGCGGCCAAGTAAATAAGCAGTTCTTC.

The table lists this clone with a count of one. V usage is TRBV9 and J usage is TRBJ1-6; a possible D gene is TRBD1 (5 bases). The V and J ends lost 4 bases and 7 bases respectively, with 12 bases between them. The CDR3 totals 14 residues. Germline V lookup: CDR1 SGDLS, CDR2 YYNGEE. CDR3 protein: CASSLDSVNSPLHF. In DNA form, the CDR3 reads TGTGCCAGCAGCCTTGACAGTGTCAATTCACCCCTCCACTTT.

The chain couples TRBV6-5 to TRBJ1-1, with unresolved D. The CDR3 covers 13 residues. The germline gives CDR1 MNHEY, CDR2 SVGAGI. Trimming shortened V by 2 bases and J by 5 bases, and 9 bases separated the two germline ends. CDR3 nucleotides: TGTGCCAGCAGTTACGGGGTATTTACTGAAGCTTTCTTT. Protein: CASSYGVFTEAFF.

The CDR3 sequence: CASSLESGSSYEQYF. CDR3 DNA: TGTGCCAGCAGCTTGGAAAGCGGGAGCTCCTACGAGCAGTACTTC. J is TRBJ2-7 and V is TRBV5-8, with 8 bases fitting TRBD2. The germline CDR1 and CDR2 sequences are SGHTS and YDEGEE. Losses at the gene ends were 0 bases for V and 0 bases for J; bases not matched to a gene: 2. The CDR3 has 15 amino acids.

The rearrangement joins TRBV2 to TRBJ1-1; D is ambiguous. Deletions cut 3 bases from V and 1 base from J, with 9 bases between. Germline V gene data show CDR1 as SNHLY and CDR2 as FYNNEI. This CDR3 contains 14 residues. CDR3 sequence: CASSDWWRNTEAFF. CDR3 bases: TGTGCCAGCAGTGATTGGTGGAGGAACACTGAAGCTTTCTTT.

The V and J genes are TRBV30 and TRBJ1-3; D is uncertain. CDR1 is GTSNPN and CDR2 is SVGIG in the germline V gene (reference sequence). The V end was cut by 0 bases, the J end by 0 bases, with 6 bases between. The CDR3 is 14 amino acids. The CDR3 sequence: CAWSVRGSGNTIYF. CDR3 DNA sequence: TGTGCCTGGAGTGTACGGGGCTCTGGAAACACCATATATTTT.

The rearrangement links TRBV14 to TRBJ1-1; D is possibly TRBD1 (5 bases). The V end lost 2 bases, the J end lost 5 bases, and 18 bases lay between the germline ends. The CDR3 contains 16 residues. In germline, CDR1 is SGHDN, CDR2 FVKESK. CDR3 residues: CASSQRRDPGGTEAFF. The CDR3 coding sequence is TGTGCCAGCAGCCAACGCCGGGACCCGGGGGGGACTGAAGCTTTCTTT. Filled out from reference TRBV14 and TRBJ1-1, the complete variable domain reads EAGVTQFPSHSVIEKGQTVTLRCDPISGHDNLYWYRRVMGKEIKFLLHFVKESKQDESGMPNNRFLAERTGGTYSTLKVQPAELEDSGVYFCASSQRRDPGGTEAFFGQGTRLTVV.

V usage is TRBV9 and J usage is TRBJ2-7; D uncertain. V lost 0 bases and J lost 4, with 11 bases in between. Germline-derived CDR1 and CDR2 are SGDLS and YYNGEE. The CDR3 totals 14 residues. The CDR3 DNA is TGTGCCAGCAGCGTAGGAGGCCTTACTTACGAGCAGTACTTC. This gives the protein CASSVGGLTYEQYF.

Note on this clone: This sample includes further DNA sequences coding for the same CDR3. J is TRBJ2-1 and V is TRBV12-3 or TRBV12-4; D unclear. The CDR3 sequence is 11 residues long. V dropped 3 bases and J dropped 9 bases, with 6 bases sitting between them. CDR3: CASSLGGEQFF. In DNA form, the CDR3 reads TGTGCCAGCAGTTTGGGTGGTGAGCAGTTCTTC.

The chain uses TRBV5-1 and TRBJ2-1; D is perhaps TRBD2 (7 bases). V dropped 0 bases and J dropped 1 base, with 11 bases sitting between them. The CDR3 has 16 residues. In germline, CDR1 is SGHRS, CDR2 YFSETQ. CDR3 amino acids: CASSLGGGRSYNEQFF. CDR3 nucleotide sequence: TGCGCCAGCAGCTTGGGGGGGGGCCGATCCTACAATGAGCAGTTCTTC.

V gene TRBV6-5 combines with J gene TRBJ1-6, with 7 bases identical to TRBD1. V shed 5 bases, J shed 5 bases, and the junction held 3 bases outside the gene matches. The CDR3 loop spans 14 amino acids. CDR1 and CDR2 from the germline V gene are MNHEY and SVGAGI. In DNA form, the CDR3 reads TGTGCCAGCAGTCGGGACAGTGATAATTCACCCCTCCACTTT. Its translation: CASSRDSDNSPLHF.

The rearrangement uses TRBV11-2 and TRBJ2-7, with a tentative D call TRBD1 (6 bases). Germline CDR1 is SGHAT and CDR2 is FQNNGV. V was clipped by 4 bases and J by 4 bases, with 17 bases between them. CDR3 length equals 15 residues. The DNA for the CDR3 is TGTGCCAGCAGCTACCCGCCGGGACAACCTTACGAGCAGTACTTC. Encoded protein: CASSYPPGQPYEQYF.

The chain links TRBV5-8 to TRBJ2-1, with D hard to call. The CDR3 loop spans 13 amino acids. Germline V gene data show CDR1 as SGHTS and CDR2 as YDEGEE. V was clipped by 4 bases and J by 5 bases, with 10 bases between them. The DNA of the CDR3 is TGTGCCAGCAGCCTGAGACCGGACAATGAGCAGTTCTTC. Translated, it gives CASSLRPDNEQFF.

The CDR3 DNA sequence: TGTGCCAGCAGCGTAGCCGACACCCCAAGAGAGAACACTGAAGCTTTCTTT. Translation gives CASSVADTPRENTEAFF. This chain connects TRBV9 to TRBJ1-1; D gene ambiguous. Germline V gene data show CDR1 as SGDLS and CDR2 as YYNGEE. The V end lost 0 bases, the J end lost 1 base, and 16 bases lay between the germline ends. The CDR3 is made up of 17 amino acids. The whole variable domain, filled in from reference TRBV9 and TRBJ1-1, reads DSGVTQTPKHLITATGQRVTLRCSPRSGDLSVYWYQQSLDQGLQFLIQYYNGEERAKGNILERFSAQQFPDLHSELNLSSLELGDSALYFCASSVADTPRENTEAFFGQGTRLTVV.

This rearrangement joins TRBV9 to TRBJ1-6; D may be TRBD1 (6 bases). The CDR3 covers 11 residues. The ends were cut back, 4 bases at V and 14 bases at J, with 10 bases in the middle. From germline, CDR1 is SGDLS and CDR2 YYNGEE. The CDR3 DNA reads TGTGCCAGCAGCTCGACAGGAGCCCTCCACTTT. It translates to CASSSTGALHF. The full variable domain, its missing parts supplied by reference TRBV9 and TRBJ1-6, is DSGVTQTPKHLITATGQRVTLRCSPRSGDLSVYWYQQSLDQGLQFLIQYYNGEERAKGNILERFSAQQFPDLHSELNLSSLELGDSALYFCASSSTGALHFGNGTRLTVT.

The rearrangement uses TRBV19 and TRBJ1-5; perhaps TRBD1 as D (6 bases). The ends were cut back, 10 bases at V and 1 base at J, with 14 bases in the middle. Germline V gene lookup returns CDR1 LNHDA and CDR2 SQIVND (reference sequence). The CDR3 has 14 residues. The DNA for the CDR3 is TGTGCCACCGCAAGGGGGGTGAGCAATCAGCCCCAGCATTTT. Translation gives CATARGVSNQPQHF.

In its sample, this clone was seen once. This chain links TRBV6-5 with TRBJ2-1; D might be TRBD2 (7 bases). This CDR3 is built from 16 residues. Germline lookup yields CDR1 MNHEY and CDR2 SVGAGI. Trimming cost V 8 bases and J 7 bases, with 24 bases left between them. The CDR3 loop is CASCWEGGAGNNEQFF. In nucleotides, the CDR3 is TGTGCCAGCTGTTGGGAGGGGGGGGCGGGGAATAATGAGCAGTTCTTC.

The gene calls are TRBV7-9 and TRBJ1-2, with D uncertain. This CDR3 has 14 residues. The germline CDR1 and CDR2 sequences are SEHNR and FQNEAQ (reference sequence). V lost 3 bases to trimming and J lost 0 bases, with 8 bases between them. The chain's CDR3 is CASSFESTNYGYTF. The CDR3 nucleotides are TGTGCCAGCAGCTTTGAATCAACTAACTATGGCTACACCTTC.

The chain links TRBV5-1 to TRBJ2-2; a possible D gene is TRBD2 (5 bases). Trimming left V 4 bases short and J 2 bases short, with 15 bases between. The CDR3 totals 16 residues. Germline V gives CDR1 SGHRS, CDR2 YFSETQ. The CDR3 region has the DNA TGCGCCAGCAGCCTAGAGGGCCACATAAACACCGGGGAGCTGTTTTTT. This codes for CASSLEGHINTGELFF.

The chain recombines TRBV5-1 with TRBJ1-1, with a tentative D call TRBD1 (6 bases). The V gene lost 1 base and the J gene lost 2 bases, with 15 bases spanning the gap. In germline, CDR1 is SGHRS, CDR2 YFSETQ. This CDR3 comprises 16 residues. CDR3 in amino acids: CASSLTPQGPNTEAFF. The CDR3, as DNA: TGCGCCAGCAGCTTGACTCCACAGGGACCCAACACTGAAGCTTTCTTT. The whole variable domain, remainder taken from reference TRBV5-1 and TRBJ1-1, is KAGVTQTPRYLIKTRGQQVTLSCSPISGHRSVSWYQQTPGQGLQFLFEYFSETQRNKGNFPGRFSGRQFSNSRSEMNVSTLELGDSALYLCASSLTPQGPNTEAFFGQGTRLTVV.